The 27 T cell receptor beta chains in this list originate from one sample, sequenced in a study of cytomegalovirus exposure and HLA in healthy donors. 60 Vbeta and 13 Jbeta primers were used in PCR. Clones were sequenced by immunoSEQ multiplex PCR, and TCRdb holds only the in-frame ones, with some missing. The sample has 150,000 to 200,000 clones, over 70% seen once; the top ten hold about an eighth. The specimen was PBMCs. These receptors were collected from a middle-aged woman in good health and CMV-seronegative.

The J gene is TRBJ1-4, the V gene TRBV27, with D possibly being TRBD1 (5 bases). Per the germline V gene, CDR1 is MNHEY and CDR2 is SMNVEV (reference sequence). The V and J ends lost 8 bases and 7 bases respectively, with 14 bases between them. There are 13 residues in the CDR3. The CDR3 sequence: CASALRTSEKLFF. The CDR3 DNA follows: TGTGCCAGCGCCCTCCGGACAAGTGAAAAACTGTTTTTT.

This rearrangement joins TRBV28 to TRBJ2-7; perhaps TRBD1 as D (5 bases). Germline lookup yields CDR1 MDHEN and CDR2 SYDVKM. V lost 5 bases and J lost 3, with 14 bases in between. The CDR3 runs to 14 residues. The CDR3 loop reads CASSPPDNFYEQYF. In nucleotides, the CDR3 is TGTGCCAGCAGTCCCCCGGACAACTTCTACGAGCAGTACTTC.

This rearrangement joins TRBV11-3 to TRBJ2-1, with 9 bases fitting TRBD1. V was clipped by 1 base and J by 6 bases; unmatched bases: 4. The CDR3 is 15 residues long. Germline CDR1 SGHNT, CDR2 YENEEA. CDR3 loop: CASSLVQGAFNEQFF. CDR3 DNA sequence: TGTGCCAGCAGCTTAGTACAGGGGGCATTCAATGAGCAGTTCTTC.

This clone is deemed medium-sized (0.01 to 0.1%). This chain joins TRBV7-6 and TRBJ1-4; TRBD1 agrees at 7 bases. CDR1 is SGHVS, CDR2 FNYEAQ, per germline. The CDR3 has 16 amino acids. After removal of 2 bases from V and 5 bases from J, the junction contained 8 bases not matched to a gene. The CDR3 bases are TGTGCCAGCAGCTTAATGAAGGTGACAGGGAATGAAAAACTGTTTTTT. Encoded protein: CASSLMKVTGNEKLFF.

V and J are TRBV29-1 and TRBJ1-2, with D possibly matching TRBD1 (6 bases). The CDR3 length is 16 residues. V was shortened by 6 bases and J by 8 bases, with 28 bases between the two germline ends. Germline V CDR1 and CDR2: SQVTM, ANQGSEA. DNA of the CDR3: TGCAGCGTACTCCTGGCCCAGATACAGGGAAGAGGCGGCTACACCTTC. Encoded protein: CSVLLAQIQGRGGYTF.

The chain couples TRBV4-2 to TRBJ2-3, with 10 nucleotides matching TRBD2. This CDR3 is built from 18 residues. V shed 2 bases, J shed 5 bases, and the junction held 13 bases outside the gene matches. Germline V gives CDR1 LGHNA, CDR2 YNFKEQ. The CDR3 sequence: CASSQPHSGGAVLDTQYF. In DNA form, the CDR3 reads TGTGCCAGCAGCCAACCCCACAGCGGGGGGGCCGTTCTAGATACGCAGTATTTT.

The V and J genes are TRBV7-3 and TRBJ2-1; 8 bases are a match to TRBD2. V was pared by 1 base and J by 9 bases, with 14 bases of the junction left unmatched. The length of the CDR3 is 17 residues. Germline values: CDR1 SGHTA, CDR2 FQGTGA. CDR3 bases: TGTGCCAGCAGCTTAAGCCCAGCGGGAGTAGGTTCGGGTGAGCAGTTCTTC. It is translated as CASSLSPAGVGSGEQFF. The complete variable domain, with remaining parts taken from reference TRBV7-3 and TRBJ2-1, reads GAGVSQTPSNKVTEKGKYVELRCDPISGHTALYWYRQSLGQGPEFLIYFQGTGAADDSGLPNDRFFAVRPEGSVSTLKIQRTERGDSAVYLCASSLSPAGVGSGEQFFGPGTRLTVL.

The chain carries TRBV6-6 and TRBJ1-3; maybe TRBD1 (5 bases). The CDR3 sequence is 14 residues long. V gave up 10 bases and J gave up 3 bases, with 16 bases separating them. Germline CDR1 and CDR2: MNHNY and SVGAGI (reference sequence). CDR3 nucleotide sequence: TGTGCCACCCGAGAGGGACTTCGTGGAAACACCATATATTTT. It specifies CATREGLRGNTIYF.

The rearrangement links TRBV28 to TRBJ1-1, with D uncertain. The CDR3 sequence is 13 residues long. The germline V and J ends were trimmed by 5 bases and 1 base, with 8 bases remaining between them. The germline gives CDR1 MDHEN, CDR2 SYDVKM. As DNA, the CDR3 is TGTGCCAGCAGTCCCCCAGGGAACACTGAAGCTTTCTTT. Translation: CASSPPGNTEAFF.

This clone was seen only once. The chain recombines TRBV6-1 with TRBJ2-5; 9 bases are shared with TRBD1. The J call is doubtful: the DNA matches TRBJ2-7 better. In germline, CDR1 is MNHNS, CDR2 SASEGT. The CDR3 loop spans 15 amino acids. The CDR3 sequence: CASSEGPGQGYEQYF. In DNA form, the CDR3 reads TGTGCCAGCAGTGAAGGTCCCGGACAGGGGTACGAGCAGTACTTC.

V is TRBV9 and J is TRBJ1-6; D is ambiguous. The V gene's germline CDR1 is SGDLS and CDR2 YYNGEE. There are 16 residues in the CDR3. V lost 3 bases and J 2 bases, leaving 12 bases between the germline ends. The CDR3 nucleotides read TGTGCCAGCAGCGACGGGATAGGGACCTATAATTCACCCCTCCACTTT. It codes for CASSDGIGTYNSPLHF.

This chain joins TRBV6-5 and TRBJ2-7; possibly TRBD1 for D (5 bases). Trimming pared 0 bases from V and 4 bases from J, leaving 13 bases between. Germline CDR1 MNHEY, CDR2 SVGAGI. This CDR3 is built from 15 residues. The CDR3 bases are TGTGCCAGCAGTTACTCGAGGAAGGGGCCGTACGAGCAGTACTTC. It yields the protein CASSYSRKGPYEQYF.

The chain carries TRBV6-7 and TRBJ1-4, with D perhaps matching TRBD1 (6 bases). TRBV6-7 qualifies as an ORF whose function is uncertain. CDR3 size: 15 residues. V was trimmed by 6 bases and J by 7 bases, leaving 18 bases between them. The chain's CDR3 is CASRHTGNRCEKLFF. The CDR3 bases are TGTGCCAGCAGGCATACAGGGAATCGTTGTGAAAAACTGTTTTTT.

For the CDR3, the DNA is TGTGCCAGCAAAGCTCCGGGACAGCGGAGGACCGGGGAGCTGTTTTTT. Its translation is CASKAPGQRRTGELFF. The chain is built from TRBV2 and TRBJ2-2, with 7 bases aligning to TRBD1. Germline trimming cut 7 bases from V and 5 bases from J; bases unmatched to any gene: 13. Germline V gives CDR1 SNHLY, CDR2 FYNNEI. This CDR3 comprises 16 residues. Complete variable domain (other parts from reference TRBV2 and TRBJ2-2): EPEVTQTPSHQVTQMGQEVILRCVPISNHLYFYWYRQILGQKVEFLVSFYNNEISEKSEIFDDQFSVERPDGSNFTLKIRSTKLEDSAMYFCASKAPGQRRTGELFFGEGSRLTVL.

The J gene is TRBJ2-4, the V gene TRBV6-1, with unresolved D. This CDR3 comprises 15 residues. CDR1 is MNHNS, CDR2 SASEGT, per germline. Trimming cost V 4 bases and J 0 bases, with 10 bases left between them. The CDR3 reads CASSVAGLAKNIQYF. CDR3 nucleotide sequence: TGTGCCAGCAGTGTTGCAGGTTTAGCCAAAAACATTCAGTACTTC.

This clone was detected a few times. The V gene is TRBV6-5, the J gene TRBJ1-4; D is unresolved. Germline V CDR1 and CDR2: MNHEY, SVGAGI. Trimming stripped 0 bases from V and 3 bases from J, with 5 bases between. The CDR3 runs to 14 residues. Written as DNA, the CDR3 is TGTGCCAGCAGTTACTCTTTAGCTAATGAAAAACTGTTTTTT. The encoded protein is CASSYSLANEKLFF.

J is TRBJ1-5 and V is TRBV5-6, with 9 bases fitting TRBD1. This CDR3 has 14 amino acids. Germline CDR1 is SGHDT and CDR2 is YYEEEE. V trimming: 4 bases; J trimming: 7 bases; junction bases outside the gene matches: 6. Here the CDR3 reads CASSTDRGSQPQHF. CDR3 nucleotide sequence: TGTGCCAGCAGCACCGACAGGGGGAGCCAGCCCCAGCATTTT.

The chain couples TRBV15 to TRBJ2-5; TRBD2 matches at 7 bases. J was trimmed by 5 bases and V by 0 bases; bases with no gene match: 6. The germline V gene encodes CDR1 LNHNV and CDR2 YYDKDF (reference sequence). This CDR3 contains 15 residues. This CDR3 reads CATSRDGGRAETQYF. In DNA form, the CDR3 reads TGTGCCACCAGCAGAGATGGGGGGAGGGCGGAGACCCAGTACTTC.

This sequence joins TRBV7-3 and TRBJ2-2; D ambiguous. The germline V and J ends were trimmed by 0 bases and 5 bases, with 7 bases remaining between them. This CDR3 is built from 14 residues. CDR1 is SGHTA and CDR2 is FQGTGA in the germline V gene. This chain's CDR3 is CASSLTRMTGELFF. CDR3 in DNA: TGTGCCAGCAGCTTAACGAGGATGACCGGGGAGCTGTTTTTT. Using reference TRBV7-3 and TRBJ2-2 for the parts outside the CDR3, the full variable domain is GAGVSQTPSNKVTEKGKYVELRCDPISGHTALYWYRQSLGQGPEFLIYFQGTGAADDSGLPNDRFFAVRPEGSVSTLKIQRTERGDSAVYLCASSLTRMTGELFFGEGSRLTVL.

The CDR3 reads CASSTTSSGQGSGNTIYF. The CDR3 DNA reads as TGTGCCAGTAGTACCACCTCCTCGGGACAGGGATCTGGAAACACCATATATTTT. The J gene is TRBJ1-3, the V gene TRBV19, with TRBD1 matching 9 bases. The CDR3 loop spans 18 amino acids. V shed 4 bases, J shed 1 base, and the junction held 11 bases outside the gene matches. Germline V gene data show CDR1 as LNHDA and CDR2 as SQIVND (reference sequence).

This sequence joins TRBV19 and TRBJ2-7; D not resolved. Germline CDR1 and CDR2: LNHDA and SQIVND (reference sequence). The CDR3 loop spans 13 amino acids. V shed 5 bases and J shed 3 bases, with 11 bases lying between them. Written as DNA, the CDR3 is TGTGCCAGTAGTCTCGCGTCCGACTACGAGCAGTACTTC. Translated, it gives CASSLASDYEQYF.

As for this clone: The junction and the germline gene differ at one end; a read error may be behind it. This chain's CDR3 is CASSPRPEGTSGANGLTF. CDR3 sequence (DNA): TGCGCCAGCAGCCCCCGGCCAGAAGGAACGTCTGGGGCCAACGGCCTGACTTTC. The V call is TRBV4-1, the J call TRBJ2-6, with D perhaps matching TRBD1 (5 bases). CDR3 length equals 18 residues. From germline, CDR1 is MGHRA and CDR2 YSYEKL.

The chain links TRBV30 to TRBJ2-1; tentatively, D is TRBD1 (6 bases). There are 15 residues in the CDR3. V shed 1 base and J shed 2 bases, with 12 bases lying between them. The germline CDR1 and CDR2 sequences are GTSNPN and SVGIG (reference sequence). CDR3 sequence (DNA): TGTGCCTGGAGTGAACAGGGAAAGACCTACAATGAGCAGTTCTTC. Protein sequence: CAWSEQGKTYNEQFF.

This clone occurred a few times. The chain couples TRBV29-1 to TRBJ2-5; 9 nucleotides line up with TRBD2. V lost 4 bases to trimming and J lost 5 bases; unmatched junction nucleotides: 11. CDR3 length equals 15 residues. The germline CDR1 and CDR2 sequences are SQVTM and ANQGSEA. CDR3 bases: TGCAGCGTTGTATGGGCGGGAGGGACTTGGGAGACCCAGTACTTC. Translating gives CSVVWAGGTWETQYF.

As to this clone: The junction does not match germline at one end; this may be a read error. The genes are TRBV7-9 and TRBJ1-1; 8 bases are a match to TRBD1. CDR1 and CDR2 (germline): SEHNR, FQNEAQ (reference sequence). This CDR3 has 13 amino acids. CDR3 loop: CSSSIGQGTEAFF. The CDR3 bases are TGTTCCAGCAGTATCGGACAGGGCACTGAAGCTTTCTTT. Complete variable domain (other parts from reference TRBV7-9 and TRBJ1-1): DTGVSQNPRHKITKRGQNVTFRCDPISEHNRLYWYRQTLGQGPEFLTYFQNEAQLEKSRLLSDRFSAERPKGSFSTLEIQRTEQGDSAMYLCSSSIGQGTEAFFGQGTRLTVV.

The V gene is TRBV4-1, the J gene TRBJ2-1; D is unresolved. The germline V gene has CDR1 MGHRA and CDR2 YSYEKL. V lost 2 bases to trimming and J lost 5 bases, with 7 bases between them. The CDR3 runs 13 residues. The CDR3: CASSQFADNEQFF. CDR3 bases: TGCGCCAGCAGCCAATTTGCGGACAATGAGCAGTTCTTC.

This chain links TRBV2 with TRBJ2-7, with a tentative D call TRBD1 (6 bases). The CDR3 contains 14 residues. Trimming took off 9 bases at V and 5 bases at J, with 20 bases between the two ends. Germline CDR1 reads SNHLY; CDR2 reads FYNNEI. The DNA of the CDR3 is TGTGCCAGTCAGTCAACCAGGGGACGGAACGAGCAGTACTTC. Residues: CASQSTRGRNEQYF.